The 31 T cell receptor beta chains below were found in one sample sequenced in a study of T cell changes during pregnancy in multiple sclerosis. Sequenced by immunoSEQ multiplex PCR; TCRdb stores in-frame clones only, minus some. The top ten hold roughly 1.1% of the sample, which has roughly 50,000 clones, 91% seen once. The source was peripheral blood, collected after pregnancy. The source is a female donor in good health, enrolled as a control in a pregnancy study.

This chain uses TRBV19 with TRBJ2-1; D is unresolved. V dropped 1 base and J dropped 3 bases, with 4 bases sitting between them. The germline V gene encodes CDR1 LNHDA and CDR2 SQIVND (reference sequence). The CDR3 is 13 residues long. CDR3 sequence reads: CASSIASYNEQFF. The CDR3 region has the DNA TGTGCCAGTAGTATAGCGAGCTACAATGAGCAGTTCTTC. Using reference TRBV19 and TRBJ2-1 for the parts outside the CDR3, the full variable domain is DGGITQSPKYLFRKEGQNVTLSCEQNLNHDAMYWYRQDPGQGLRLIYYSQIVNDFQKGDIAEGYSVSREKKESFPLTVTSAQKNPTAFYLCASSIASYNEQFFGPGTRLTVL.

The chain links TRBV7-2 to TRBJ2-5, with D maybe TRBD2 (6 bases). The CDR3 is 14 amino acids. V lost 3 bases and J lost 4, with 12 bases in between. CDR1 and CDR2 from the germline V gene are SGHTA and FQGNSA. This chain's CDR3 is CASSFGGTGETQYF. In DNA, the CDR3 is TGTGCCAGCAGCTTTGGAGGGACGGGAGAGACCCAGTACTTC.

The chain recombines TRBV5-1 with TRBJ2-3; 7 bases are shared with TRBD1. V was pared by 3 bases and J by 6 bases, with 10 bases of the junction left unmatched. CDR1 and CDR2 from the germline V gene are SGHRS and YFSETQ. The CDR3 is 15 residues long. CDR3 coding DNA: TGCGCCAGCAGCTGGATCGACAGGGCGACGGATACGCAGTATTTT. Its translation: CASSWIDRATDTQYF.

The CDR3 here is CASSLGGRAYEQYF. The CDR3 DNA reads TGTGCCAGCAGTTTAGGCGGGAGGGCCTACGAGCAGTACTTC. The chain joins TRBV27 to TRBJ2-7, with 9 bases that match TRBD2. CDR3 length equals 14 residues. Looked up from germline, CDR1 is MNHEY and CDR2 is SMNVEV (reference sequence). Trimming removed 2 bases from V and 2 bases from J; junction bases left unmatched: 1.

The genes are TRBV2 and TRBJ1-5; 7 bases fit TRBD1. The CDR3 totals 17 residues. The trim removed 4 bases at V and 0 bases at J, leaving 9 bases unmatched. The germline V gene has CDR1 SNHLY and CDR2 FYNNEI. The CDR3 DNA sequence: TGTGCCAGCAGTGTTCTACAGGGGCGATATAGCAATCAGCCCCAGCATTTT. Its translation is CASSVLQGRYSNQPQHF.

In this sample, this clone turned up a few times. The chain links TRBV25-1 to TRBJ1-1, with 7 positions matching TRBD1. The CDR3 is 14 amino acids. The germline gives CDR1 MGHDK, CDR2 SYGVNS. J lost 1 base, V lost 7 bases, and 6 bases had no gene match. The DNA for the CDR3 is TGTGCCAGCAAGAGACAGGGACAGAACACTGAAGCTTTCTTT. Its translation is CASKRQGQNTEAFF.

The chain links TRBV27 to TRBJ2-3; the D gene is possibly TRBD1 (5 bases). V was trimmed by 6 bases and J by 1 base, leaving 14 bases between them. Germline CDR1 MNHEY, CDR2 SMNVEV (reference sequence). The CDR3 consists of 15 residues. CDR3 protein: CASRDQTAGTDTQYF. The CDR3, as DNA: TGTGCCAGCAGGGATCAGACAGCAGGCACAGATACGCAGTATTTT.

V and J are TRBV6-5 and TRBJ1-2; D is unclear. The CDR3 is made up of 14 amino acids. V shed 5 bases and J shed 6 bases, with 16 bases lying between them. CDR1 and CDR2 (germline): MNHEY, SVGAGI. CDR3 nucleotides: TGTGCCAGCAGTACGAGCGGGTGGAAAGATGGCTACACCTTC. Protein: CASSTSGWKDGYTF.

The DNA of the CDR3 is TGTGCCAGCAGGGGCGGGGGGCCAGTGGACATTCAGTACTTC. This encodes CASRGGGPVDIQYF. The J gene is TRBJ2-4, the V gene TRBV6-5; 8 positions match TRBD2. There are 14 residues in the CDR3. V lost 6 bases, J lost 8 bases, and 9 bases stayed unmatched. CDR1 and CDR2 from the germline V gene are MNHEY and SVGAGI.

The chain recombines TRBV9 with TRBJ1-2; TRBD1 is a possible D gene (5 bases). The CDR3 has 13 amino acids. Trimming shortened V by 4 bases and J by 4 bases, and 11 bases separated the two germline ends. Germline CDR1 reads SGDLS; CDR2 reads YYNGEE. In DNA, the CDR3 is TGTGCCAGCAGCCTGGGGGGAGTCTATGGCTACACCTTC. Amino acids: CASSLGGVYGYTF. The whole variable domain, filled in from reference TRBV9 and TRBJ1-2, reads DSGVTQTPKHLITATGQRVTLRCSPRSGDLSVYWYQQSLDQGLQFLIQYYNGEERAKGNILERFSAQQFPDLHSELNLSSLELGDSALYFCASSLGGVYGYTFGSGTRLTVV.

The rearrangement links TRBV7-9 to TRBJ2-7; D is unresolved. Germline loops: CDR1 SEHNR, CDR2 FQNEAQ (reference sequence). The CDR3 contains 13 residues. Trimming removed 3 bases at V and 2 bases at J, with 8 bases between. The CDR3 coding sequence is TGTGCCAGCAGCTTCATGCAGACCTACGAGCAGTACTTC. Amino acid sequence: CASSFMQTYEQYF.

The rearrangement links TRBV19 to TRBJ2-6; weak D call: TRBD1 (6 bases). The CDR3 length is 15 residues. V lost 5 bases, J lost 1 base, and 9 bases lay in between. CDR1 and CDR2 from the germline V gene are LNHDA and SQIVND (reference sequence). As DNA, the CDR3 is TGTGCCAGTAGTGCTGGGACATCTGGGGCCAACGTCCTGACTTTC. Protein sequence: CASSAGTSGANVLTF. The variable domain in full, completed from reference TRBV19 and TRBJ2-6, reads DGGITQSPKYLFRKEGQNVTLSCEQNLNHDAMYWYRQDPGQGLRLIYYSQIVNDFQKGDIAEGYSVSREKKESFPLTVTSAQKNPTAFYLCASSAGTSGANVLTFGAGSRLTVL.

The chain couples TRBV5-1 to TRBJ2-3; tentatively, D is TRBD2 (6 bases). Trimming removed 5 bases at V and 2 bases at J, with 18 bases between. CDR1 and CDR2 (germline): SGHRS, YFSETQ. The CDR3 contains 16 residues. This chain's CDR3 is CASSVLGGNPTDTQYF. The CDR3 DNA reads as TGCGCCAGCAGTGTGTTAGGCGGGAACCCCACAGATACGCAGTATTTT.

CDR3 in amino acids: CASSPGQGRTDTQYF. CDR3 bases: TGTGCCAGCAGCCCCGGACAGGGGCGGACAGATACGCAGTATTTT. The chain employs TRBV11-3 and TRBJ2-3, with TRBD1 matching 9 bases. This CDR3 spans 15 amino acids. J gave up 3 bases and V 5 bases, and 6 bases lay outside the gene matches. Germline lookup yields CDR1 SGHNT and CDR2 YENEEA. Filled out from reference TRBV11-3 and TRBJ2-3, the complete variable domain reads EAGVVQSPRYKIIEKKQPVAFWCNPISGHNTLYWYLQNLGQGPELLIRYENEEAVDDSQLPKDRFSAERLKGVDSTLKIQPAELGDSAVYLCASSPGQGRTDTQYFGPGTRLTVL.

The chain couples TRBV5-4 to TRBJ2-3; unclear D gene. The CDR3 runs 14 residues. Germline V lookup: CDR1 SGHNT, CDR2 YYREEE (reference sequence). With 0 bases removed from V and 2 bases from J, the gap between germline ends came to 7 bases. The CDR3 DNA is TGTGCCAGCAGCTTGGATAGTTACACAGATACGCAGTATTTT. Its protein is CASSLDSYTDTQYF.

This chain joins TRBV7-6 and TRBJ2-2; TRBD1 agrees at 10 bases. Per germline, CDR1 SGHVS and CDR2 FNYEAQ. CDR3 size: 19 residues. Trimming cost V 1 base and J 4 bases; bases outside gene matches: 12. CDR3: CASSLGSRRDRGTTGELFF. In DNA, the CDR3 is TGTGCCAGCAGCTTAGGATCTAGACGGGACAGGGGAACCACCGGGGAGCTGTTTTTT.

This clone was seen more than once but under ten times. CDR3 in amino acids: CASSDSSGGATDTQYF. CDR3 DNA: TGTGCCAGCAGTGACTCGAGCGGGGGGGCCACAGATACGCAGTATTTT. This chain links TRBV6-4 with TRBJ2-3; 10 nucleotides line up with TRBD2. V dropped 0 bases and J dropped 2; count of bases not matched to a gene: 2. The CDR3 consists of 16 residues. Germline values: CDR1 MRHNA, CDR2 SNTAGT.

This clone was recorded only once. V usage is TRBV5-1 and J usage is TRBJ1-6; D is undetermined. The germline V and J ends were trimmed by 4 bases and 6 bases, with 8 bases remaining between them. This CDR3 spans 13 amino acids. CDR1 SGHRS and CDR2 YFSETQ come from the germline V gene. The CDR3 sequence: CASSPEGNSPLHF. In DNA, the CDR3 is TGCGCCAGCAGCCCGGAGGGTAATTCACCCCTCCACTTT.

This chain connects TRBV11-2 to TRBJ1-1, with 11 bases that match TRBD1. Germline values: CDR1 SGHAT, CDR2 FQNNGV. Trimming cost V 7 bases and J 1 base; bases outside gene matches: 5. The CDR3 runs to 15 residues. CDR3: CASTGQGDANTEAFF. The CDR3 DNA reads TGTGCCAGCACGGGACAGGGGGACGCGAACACTGAAGCTTTCTTT.

The chain recombines TRBV5-1 with TRBJ2-1; 10 bases line up with TRBD2. V was pared by 0 bases and J by 7 bases, with 7 bases of the junction left unmatched. The CDR3 is 16 residues long. CDR1 is SGHRS, CDR2 YFSETQ, per germline. CDR3 DNA: TGCGCCAGCAGCTTGGGGAGCGGGGGGGCCCAAAATGAGCAGTTCTTC. Its translation is CASSLGSGGAQNEQFF.

The chain recombines TRBV27 with TRBJ2-7, with D possibly TRBD1 on 6 matching bases. V gave up 6 bases and J gave up 7 bases, with 16 bases separating them. Germline V gives CDR1 MNHEY, CDR2 SMNVEV (reference sequence). The CDR3 has 13 residues. CDR3 sequence: CASSRREGDEQYF. CDR3 DNA sequence: TGTGCCAGCAGCCGGAGAGAGGGGGATGAGCAGTACTTC.

The chain joins TRBV10-3 to TRBJ1-5, with 7 bases aligning to TRBD1. This CDR3 contains 13 residues. V lost 7 bases and J lost 4; bases outside the gene matches: 4. CDR1 ENHRY and CDR2 SYGVKD come from the germline V gene. The CDR3 nucleotides read TGTGCCATCAATTCAGGGGGAAATCAGCCCCAGCATTTT. It specifies CAINSGGNQPQHF.

The chain links TRBV12-5 to TRBJ1-2; maybe TRBD1 (6 bases). This CDR3 region has 14 residues. Trimming shortened V by 2 bases and J by 4 bases, and 11 bases separated the two germline ends. Germline V CDR1 and CDR2: LGHNT, FRNRAP. CDR3 sequence: CASGLWGRGYGYTF. The CDR3 DNA reads TGTGCTAGTGGTTTGTGGGGGCGCGGCTATGGCTACACCTTC. The full variable domain, rest sourced from reference TRBV12-5 and TRBJ1-2, is DARVTQTPRHKVTEMGQEVTMRCQPILGHNTVFWYRQTMMQGLELLAYFRNRAPLDDSGMPKDRFSAEMPDATLATLKIQPSEPRDSAVYFCASGLWGRGYGYTFGSGTRLTVV.

The CDR3 coding sequence is TGTGCCAGCAGCCTACAGGGTTGGTATGGCTACACCTTC. This codes for CASSLQGWYGYTF. The chain is built from TRBV14 and TRBJ1-2, with D perhaps TRBD1 (6 bases). Germline CDR1 and CDR2: SGHDN and FVKESK. V was cut by 4 bases and J by 5 bases, with 11 bases left in between. The CDR3 consists of 13 residues.

This clone was detected once. V gene TRBV6-1 combines with J gene TRBJ1-5; unclear D gene. V was pared by 7 bases and J by 0 bases, with 13 bases between. Germline CDR1 MNHNS, CDR2 SASEGT. There are 15 residues in the CDR3. The chain's CDR3 is CASMRAVYSNQPQHF. The CDR3, as DNA: TGTGCCAGCATGAGGGCGGTATATAGCAATCAGCCCCAGCATTTT.

Only one count was recorded for this clone. V gene TRBV21-1 combines with J gene TRBJ2-2; TRBD1, the D gene given by the table, was not confirmed from the DNA. TRBV21-1 is marked as a pseudogene. The CDR3 has 14 amino acids. The CDR3 region is CASQQGSDTGELFF. CDR3 nucleotide sequence: TGTGCCAGTCAGCAGGGAAGTGACACCGGGGAGCTGTTTTTT.

The CDR3 here is CASSTERGYTEAFF. The CDR3 DNA reads as TGTGCCAGTAGTACCGAACGGGGTTACACTGAAGCTTTCTTT. The V call is TRBV19, the J call TRBJ1-1; D is unclear. The CDR3 spans 14 residues. Germline values: CDR1 LNHDA, CDR2 SQIVND (reference sequence). Trimming took 4 bases from V and 3 from J, leaving 12 bases between them.

The gene calls are TRBV4-3 and TRBJ2-1, with TRBD2 identical over 7 bases. This CDR3 has 15 amino acids. The germline CDR1 and CDR2 sequences are LGHNA and YSLEER. V lost 4 bases to trimming and J lost 0 bases; unmatched junction nucleotides: 3. The chain's CDR3 is CASSLSGISYNEQFF. The DNA for the CDR3 is TGCGCCAGCAGCCTGAGCGGGATCTCCTACAATGAGCAGTTCTTC.

The chain links TRBV2 to TRBJ2-7; TRBD2 matches 7 bases. The germline V gene has CDR1 SNHLY and CDR2 FYNNEI. The CDR3 is made up of 14 amino acids. Losses at the gene ends were 3 bases for V and 0 bases for J; bases not matched to a gene: 2. Here the CDR3 reads CASSEAGVSYEQYF. The CDR3 DNA sequence: TGTGCCAGCAGTGAGGCGGGAGTCTCCTACGAGCAGTACTTC. Drawing the rest from reference TRBV2 and TRBJ2-7, the complete variable domain is EPEVTQTPSHQVTQMGQEVILRCVPISNHLYFYWYRQILGQKVEFLVSFYNNEISEKSEIFDDQFSVERPDGSNFTLKIRSTKLEDSAMYFCASSEAGVSYEQYFGPGTRLTVT.

This rearrangement joins TRBV5-1 to TRBJ1-2, with D possibly TRBD1 on 6 matching bases. This CDR3 region has 14 residues. Germline loops: CDR1 SGHRS, CDR2 YFSETQ. V was cut by 3 bases and J by 4 bases, with 13 bases left in between. The CDR3 region is CASSYGGVFYGYTF. The CDR3 DNA is TGCGCCAGCAGCTATGGGGGCGTTTTCTATGGCTACACCTTC. Supplemented by reference TRBV5-1 and TRBJ1-2, the full variable domain reads KAGVTQTPRYLIKTRGQQVTLSCSPISGHRSVSWYQQTPGQGLQFLFEYFSETQRNKGNFPGRFSGRQFSNSRSEMNVSTLELGDSALYLCASSYGGVFYGYTFGSGTRLTVV.

The chain carries TRBV5-1 and TRBJ2-1; D possibly corresponds to TRBD1 (5 bases). This CDR3 is 16 amino acids long. Germline values: CDR1 SGHRS, CDR2 YFSETQ. The V end lost 0 bases, the J end lost 0 bases, and 10 bases lay between the germline ends. CDR3 amino acids: CASSLAPRASYNEQFF. CDR3 in DNA: TGCGCCAGCAGCTTGGCCCCCAGGGCCTCCTACAATGAGCAGTTCTTC.